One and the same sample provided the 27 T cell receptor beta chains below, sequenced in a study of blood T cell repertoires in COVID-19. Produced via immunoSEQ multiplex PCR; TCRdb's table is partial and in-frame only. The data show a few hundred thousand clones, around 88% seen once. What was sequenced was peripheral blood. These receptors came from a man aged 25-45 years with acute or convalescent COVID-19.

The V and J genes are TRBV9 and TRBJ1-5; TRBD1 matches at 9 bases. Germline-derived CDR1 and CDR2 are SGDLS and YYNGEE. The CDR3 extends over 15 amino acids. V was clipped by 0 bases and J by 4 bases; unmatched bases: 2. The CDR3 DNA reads TGTGCCAGCAGCGTAGAGGACAGGGGAAATCAGCCCCAGCATTTT. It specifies CASSVEDRGNQPQHF.

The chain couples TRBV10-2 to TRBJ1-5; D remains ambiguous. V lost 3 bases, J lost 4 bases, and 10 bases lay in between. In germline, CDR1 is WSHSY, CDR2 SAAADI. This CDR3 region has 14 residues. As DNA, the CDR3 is TGCGCCAGCAGTGACAGAGCGATAAATCAGCCCCAGCATTTT. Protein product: CASSDRAINQPQHF.

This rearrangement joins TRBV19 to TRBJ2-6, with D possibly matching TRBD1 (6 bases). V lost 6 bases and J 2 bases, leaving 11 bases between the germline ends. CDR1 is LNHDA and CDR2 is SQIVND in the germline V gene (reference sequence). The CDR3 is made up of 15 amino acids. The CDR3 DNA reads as TGTGCCAGTAGAGGTGGGGACACTGGGGCCAACGTCCTGACTTTC. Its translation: CASRGGDTGANVLTF.

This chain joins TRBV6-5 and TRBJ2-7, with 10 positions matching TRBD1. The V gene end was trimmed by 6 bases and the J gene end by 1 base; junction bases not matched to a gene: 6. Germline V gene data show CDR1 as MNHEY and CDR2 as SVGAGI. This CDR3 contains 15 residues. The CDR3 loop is CASRSGTGASYEQYF. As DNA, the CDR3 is TGTGCCAGCAGGTCTGGGACAGGGGCGTCCTACGAGCAGTACTTC.

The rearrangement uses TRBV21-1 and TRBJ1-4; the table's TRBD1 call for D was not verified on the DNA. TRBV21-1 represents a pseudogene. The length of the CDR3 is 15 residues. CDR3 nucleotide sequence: TGTGCCAGCAGCAATTTGACAGGTTGTAATGAAAAACTGTTTTTT. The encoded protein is CASSNLTGCNEKLFF.

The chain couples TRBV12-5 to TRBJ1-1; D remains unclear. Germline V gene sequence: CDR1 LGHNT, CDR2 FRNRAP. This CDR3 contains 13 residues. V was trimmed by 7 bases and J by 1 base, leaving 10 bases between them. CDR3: CASAAAGNTEAFF. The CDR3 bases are TGTGCTAGTGCCGCGGCGGGGAACACTGAAGCTTTCTTT.

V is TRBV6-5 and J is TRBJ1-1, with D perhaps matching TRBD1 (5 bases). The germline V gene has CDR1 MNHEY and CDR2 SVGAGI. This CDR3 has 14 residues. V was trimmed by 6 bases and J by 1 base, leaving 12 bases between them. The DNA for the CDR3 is TGTGCCAGCAGAACTTGGACAAGGAACACTGAAGCTTTCTTT. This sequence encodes CASRTWTRNTEAFF.

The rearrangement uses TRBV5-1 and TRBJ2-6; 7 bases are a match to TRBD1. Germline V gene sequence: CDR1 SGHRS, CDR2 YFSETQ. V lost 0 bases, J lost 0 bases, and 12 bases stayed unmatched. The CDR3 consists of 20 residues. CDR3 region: CASSLDRGHSAVSGANVLTF. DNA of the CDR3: TGCGCCAGCAGCTTGGACAGGGGCCATTCGGCGGTCTCTGGGGCCAACGTCCTGACTTTC.

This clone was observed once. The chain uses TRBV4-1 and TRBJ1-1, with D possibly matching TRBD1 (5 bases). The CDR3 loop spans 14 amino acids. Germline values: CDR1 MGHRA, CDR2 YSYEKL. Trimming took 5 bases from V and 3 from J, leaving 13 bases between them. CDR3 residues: CASSYDRGDTEAFF. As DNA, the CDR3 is TGCGCCAGCAGCTACGACAGAGGCGACACTGAAGCTTTCTTT.

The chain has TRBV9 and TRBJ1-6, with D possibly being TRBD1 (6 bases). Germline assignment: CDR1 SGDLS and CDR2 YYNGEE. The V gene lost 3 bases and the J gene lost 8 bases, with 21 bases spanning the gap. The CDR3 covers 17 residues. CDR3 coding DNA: TGTGCCAGCAGCGGAGGGGACACCCGCTTTCGGGATTCACCCCTCCACTTT. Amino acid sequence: CASSGGDTRFRDSPLHF.

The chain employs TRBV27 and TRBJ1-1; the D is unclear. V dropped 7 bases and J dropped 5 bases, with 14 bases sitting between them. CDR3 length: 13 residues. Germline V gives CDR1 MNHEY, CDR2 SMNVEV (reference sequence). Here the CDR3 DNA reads TGTGCCAGCACATCAACGTTGCAGACTGAAGCTTTCTTT. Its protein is CASTSTLQTEAFF.

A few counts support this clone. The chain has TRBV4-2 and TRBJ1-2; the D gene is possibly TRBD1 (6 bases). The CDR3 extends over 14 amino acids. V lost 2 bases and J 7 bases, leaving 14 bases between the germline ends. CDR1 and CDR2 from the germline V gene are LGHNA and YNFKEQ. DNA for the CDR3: TGTGCCAGCAGCCAAACTGGGGGGGCGGTTGGCTACACCTTC. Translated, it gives CASSQTGGAVGYTF.

CDR3 amino acids: CASRPGLAVQTQYF. The CDR3 bases are TGTGCCAGCAGACCGGGACTAGCGGTACAGACCCAGTACTTC. V usage is TRBV6-5 and J usage is TRBJ2-5; 11 bases line up with TRBD2. J was trimmed by 6 bases and V by 6 bases; bases with no gene match: 6. In germline, CDR1 is MNHEY, CDR2 SVGAGI. The CDR3 totals 14 residues.

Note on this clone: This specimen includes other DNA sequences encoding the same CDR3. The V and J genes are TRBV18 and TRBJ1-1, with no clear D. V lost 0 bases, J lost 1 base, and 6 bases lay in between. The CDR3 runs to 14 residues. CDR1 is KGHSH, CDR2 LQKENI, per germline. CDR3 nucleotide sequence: TGTGCCAGCTCACCACCCGGGAGGAACACTGAAGCTTTCTTT. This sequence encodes CASSPPGRNTEAFF.

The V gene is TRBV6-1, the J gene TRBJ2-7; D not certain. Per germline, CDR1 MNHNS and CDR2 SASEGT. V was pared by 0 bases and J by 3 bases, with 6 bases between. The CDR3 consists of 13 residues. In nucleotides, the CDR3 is TGTGCCAGCAGTGAAGCTGTAGTCTACGAGCAGTACTTC. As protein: CASSEAVVYEQYF.

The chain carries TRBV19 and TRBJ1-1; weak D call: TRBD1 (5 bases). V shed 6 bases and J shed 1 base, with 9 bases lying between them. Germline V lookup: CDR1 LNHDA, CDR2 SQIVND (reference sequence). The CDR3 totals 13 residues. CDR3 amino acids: CASSSQGNTEAFF. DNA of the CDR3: TGTGCCAGTAGCTCCCAGGGGAACACTGAAGCTTTCTTT. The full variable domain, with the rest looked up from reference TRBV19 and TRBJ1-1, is DGGITQSPKYLFRKEGQNVTLSCEQNLNHDAMYWYRQDPGQGLRLIYYSQIVNDFQKGDIAEGYSVSREKKESFPLTVTSAQKNPTAFYLCASSSQGNTEAFFGQGTRLTVV.

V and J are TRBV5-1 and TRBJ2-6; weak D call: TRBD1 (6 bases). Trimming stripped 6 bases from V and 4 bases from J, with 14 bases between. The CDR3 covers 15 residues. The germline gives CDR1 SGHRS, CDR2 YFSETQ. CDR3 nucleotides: TGCGCCAGCACACAACCAGGGGCGGGGGCCAACGTCCTGACTTTC. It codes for CASTQPGAGANVLTF. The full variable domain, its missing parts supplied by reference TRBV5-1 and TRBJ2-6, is KAGVTQTPRYLIKTRGQQVTLSCSPISGHRSVSWYQQTPGQGLQFLFEYFSETQRNKGNFPGRFSGRQFSNSRSEMNVSTLELGDSALYLCASTQPGAGANVLTFGAGSRLTVL.

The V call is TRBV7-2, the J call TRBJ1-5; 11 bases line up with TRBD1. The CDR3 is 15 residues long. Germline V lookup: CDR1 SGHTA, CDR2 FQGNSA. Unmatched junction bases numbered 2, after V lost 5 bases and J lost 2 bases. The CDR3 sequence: CASSRTGGRNQPQHF. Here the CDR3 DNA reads TGTGCCAGCAGCCGGACAGGGGGCCGCAATCAGCCCCAGCATTTT.

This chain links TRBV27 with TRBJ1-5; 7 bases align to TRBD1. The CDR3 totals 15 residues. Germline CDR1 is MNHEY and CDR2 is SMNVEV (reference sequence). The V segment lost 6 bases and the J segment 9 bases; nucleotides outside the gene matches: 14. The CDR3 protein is CASRLIQGSQWPQHF. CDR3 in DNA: TGTGCCAGCAGACTTATACAGGGGTCTCAATGGCCCCAGCATTTT.

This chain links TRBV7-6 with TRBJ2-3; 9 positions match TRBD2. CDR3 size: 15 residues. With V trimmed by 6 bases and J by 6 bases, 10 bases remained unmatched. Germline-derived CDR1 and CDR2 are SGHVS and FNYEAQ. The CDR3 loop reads CASRTTSGPRDTQYF. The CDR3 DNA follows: TGTGCCAGCAGAACAACTAGCGGGCCTCGGGATACGCAGTATTTT.

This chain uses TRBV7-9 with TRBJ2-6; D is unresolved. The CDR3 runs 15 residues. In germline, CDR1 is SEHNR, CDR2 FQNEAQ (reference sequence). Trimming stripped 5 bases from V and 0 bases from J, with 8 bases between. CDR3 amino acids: CASSPFYSGANVLTF. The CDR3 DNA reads TGTGCCAGCAGCCCTTTCTACTCTGGGGCCAACGTCCTGACTTTC.

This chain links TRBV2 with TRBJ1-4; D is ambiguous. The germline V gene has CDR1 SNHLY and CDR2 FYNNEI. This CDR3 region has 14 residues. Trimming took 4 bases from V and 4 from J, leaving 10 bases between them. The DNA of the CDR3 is TGTGCCAGCAGTGTCGGGATCCTTAATGAAAAACTGTTTTTT. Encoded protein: CASSVGILNEKLFF.

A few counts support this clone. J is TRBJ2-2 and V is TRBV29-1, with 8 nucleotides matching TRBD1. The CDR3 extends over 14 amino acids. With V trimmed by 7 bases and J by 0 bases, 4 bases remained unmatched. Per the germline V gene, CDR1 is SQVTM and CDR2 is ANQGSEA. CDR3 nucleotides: TGCAGCGGAAGGGGACAGGCGAACACCGGGGAGCTGTTTTTT. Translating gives CSGRGQANTGELFF.

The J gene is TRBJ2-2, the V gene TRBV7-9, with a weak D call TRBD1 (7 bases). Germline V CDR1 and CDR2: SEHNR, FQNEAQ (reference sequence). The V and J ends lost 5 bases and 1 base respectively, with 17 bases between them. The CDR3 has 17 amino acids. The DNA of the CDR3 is TGTGCCAGCAGCAAAGGGGGCGGGACCGTGAACACCGGGGAGCTGTTTTTT. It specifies CASSKGGGTVNTGELFF.

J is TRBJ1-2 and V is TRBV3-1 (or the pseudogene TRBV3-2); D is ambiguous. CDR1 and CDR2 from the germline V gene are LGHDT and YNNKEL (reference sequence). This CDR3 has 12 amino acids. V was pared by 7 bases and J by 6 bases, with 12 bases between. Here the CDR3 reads CASKSPGDGYTF. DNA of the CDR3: TGTGCCAGCAAATCCCCGGGTGATGGCTACACCTTC.

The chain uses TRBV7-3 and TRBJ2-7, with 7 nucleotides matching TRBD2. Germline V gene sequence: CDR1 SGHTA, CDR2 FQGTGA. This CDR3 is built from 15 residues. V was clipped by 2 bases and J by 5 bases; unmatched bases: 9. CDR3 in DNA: TGTGCCAGCAGCTTATCGGCTAGCGGAGCAAACGAGCAGTACTTC. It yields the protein CASSLSASGANEQYF.

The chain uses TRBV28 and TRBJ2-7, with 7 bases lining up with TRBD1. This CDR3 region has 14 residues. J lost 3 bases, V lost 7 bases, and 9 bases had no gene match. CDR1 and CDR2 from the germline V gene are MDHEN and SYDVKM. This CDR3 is CASKSGGTIYEQYF. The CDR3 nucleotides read TGTGCCAGCAAATCAGGGGGAACCATCTACGAGCAGTACTTC.